This T cell receptor (beta chain) was recorded in a study of blood T cell repertoires in COVID-19. Study in general: The United States, Italy and Spain were the sources of the acute and convalescent COVID-19 samples. In each case, the material was cDNA or gDNA derived from T cells, B-cell-depleted T cells, or PBMCs.

As processed by the authors: It was from reference gene primer amplification that nucleated cell counts were estimated. The assay was immunoSEQ multiplex PCR, and TCRdb's table has in-frame clones only and misses some. That table furnishes V, J and clone size, whereas the DNA furnished D and trimming. Among 200,000 or so clones listed, 80% to 90% were seen once. Trimming removed 1 base at V and 5 bases at J, with 12 bases between. Germline CDR1 reads KGHDR; CDR2 reads SFDVKD. This CDR3 has 15 residues. The receptor comes from a woman aged 45-60 years with acute or convalescent COVID-19. Source material: peripheral blood. V gene TRBV24-1 combines with J gene TRBJ2-3, with D perhaps TRBD1 (6 bases). DNA of the CDR3: TGTGCCACCAGTGATTTATCGGACAGTGGAGATACGCAGTATTTT. This translates into CATSDLSDSGDTQYF.